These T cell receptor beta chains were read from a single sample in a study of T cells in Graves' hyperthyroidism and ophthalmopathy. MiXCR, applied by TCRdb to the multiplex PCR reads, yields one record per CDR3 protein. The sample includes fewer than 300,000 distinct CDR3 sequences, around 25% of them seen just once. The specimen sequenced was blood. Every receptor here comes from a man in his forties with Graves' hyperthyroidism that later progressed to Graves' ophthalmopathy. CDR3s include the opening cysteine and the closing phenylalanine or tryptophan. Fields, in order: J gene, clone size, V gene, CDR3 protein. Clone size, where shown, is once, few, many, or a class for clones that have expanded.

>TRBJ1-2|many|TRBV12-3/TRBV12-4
CASSSQYGYTF
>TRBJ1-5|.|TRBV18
CASSPGSGNQPQHF
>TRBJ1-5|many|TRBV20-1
CSASSGSNQPQHF
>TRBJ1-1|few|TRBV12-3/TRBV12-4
CASSPSFGQGGNEAFF
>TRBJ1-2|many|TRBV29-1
CSVGIGYGYTF
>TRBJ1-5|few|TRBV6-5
CASSYSSDSNQPQHF
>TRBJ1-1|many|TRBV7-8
CASSLGRLNTEAFF
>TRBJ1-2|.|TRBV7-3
CVSSSGTGARNGYTF
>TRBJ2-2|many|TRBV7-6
CASSLGIRVGTGELFF
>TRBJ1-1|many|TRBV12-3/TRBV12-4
CASTSSGFTEAFF
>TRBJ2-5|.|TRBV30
CAWSQGFQETQYF
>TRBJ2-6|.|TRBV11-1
CASVAGADSGANVLTF
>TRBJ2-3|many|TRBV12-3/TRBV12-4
CASSEIAGVKDTQYF
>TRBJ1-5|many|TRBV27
CASRPPGAQNQPQHF
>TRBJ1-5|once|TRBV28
CASSTGGAGVGNQPQHF
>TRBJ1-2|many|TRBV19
CASSIGRSNYGYTF
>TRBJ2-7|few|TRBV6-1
CASSEAGSLSEEQYF
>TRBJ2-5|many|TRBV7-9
CASSFGQGEETQYF
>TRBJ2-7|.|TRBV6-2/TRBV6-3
CASSYGRGYYEQYF
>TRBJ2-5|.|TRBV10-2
CASSKQSVQETQYF
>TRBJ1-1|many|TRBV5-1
CASSFGTDGLNTEAFF
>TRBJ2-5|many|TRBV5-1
CASSVDRGWEETQYF
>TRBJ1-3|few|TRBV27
CASSLRQSSGNTIYF
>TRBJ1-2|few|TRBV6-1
CASSEGGGYGYTF
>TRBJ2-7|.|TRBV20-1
CSARDGTGGYEQYF
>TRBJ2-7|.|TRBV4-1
CASSPTRGRPYYEQYF
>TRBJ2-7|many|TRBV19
CASSEDRVSSYEQYF
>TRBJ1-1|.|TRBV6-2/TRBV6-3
CASSPLGGTEAFF
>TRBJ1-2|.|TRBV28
CASSLPTRSGGYTF
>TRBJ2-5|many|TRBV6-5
CASSYYPGSAGQETQYF
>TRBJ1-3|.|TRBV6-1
CASSEWGVGTIYF
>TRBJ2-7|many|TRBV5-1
CASSLSTSGTYEQYF
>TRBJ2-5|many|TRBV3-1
CASSRLVGLGQETQYF
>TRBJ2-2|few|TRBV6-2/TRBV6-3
CASSSGELFF
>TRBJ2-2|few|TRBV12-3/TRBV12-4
CASSVGQGNTGELFF
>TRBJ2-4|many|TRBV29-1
CSARPTGNIQYF
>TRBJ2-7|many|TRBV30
CGLDRGPHEQYF
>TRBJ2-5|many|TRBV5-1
CASSPYNMEETQYF
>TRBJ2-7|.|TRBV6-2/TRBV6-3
CASSYLPDRSYEQYF
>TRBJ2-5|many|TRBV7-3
CASSLKGEPWETQYF
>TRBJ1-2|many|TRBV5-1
CAQRDRPNYGYTF
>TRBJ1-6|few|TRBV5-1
CASSRQGGNNSPLHF
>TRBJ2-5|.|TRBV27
CASRPLSQETQYF
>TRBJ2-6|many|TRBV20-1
CSANNPGANVLTF
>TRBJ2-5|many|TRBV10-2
CASSPGLAGGPWETQYF
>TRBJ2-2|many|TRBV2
CASRRESNTGELFF
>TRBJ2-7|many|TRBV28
CASSLFSGRTESYEQYF
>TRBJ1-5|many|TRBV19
CASSIGGSQPQHF
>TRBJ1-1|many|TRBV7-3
CASSPTSEMNTEAFF
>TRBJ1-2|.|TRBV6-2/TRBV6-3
CASSYSRGRDGYTF
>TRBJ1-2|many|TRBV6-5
CASSYRLGYGYTF